Listed below are T cell receptor beta chains from one sample, sequenced in a study of OX40 agonist ivuxolimab in advanced cancers. Data came from immunoSEQ multiplex PCR; TCRdb stores just in-frame clones and leaves some out. Among more than 20,000 clones listed, more than 75% were seen once. Sequenced material: CD4+ or CD8+ T cells sorted from blood, taken in a trial of the OX40 agonist ivuxolimab. These receptors all come from an adult with an advanced solid tumor such as melanoma, head and neck, liver or kidney cancer. Both conserved end residues are part of each CDR3. The D gene is left open where the match is weak. Some rows mark clone size as missing; the rest say once, few, many or name a class of expanded clone.

V gene	clone size	J gene	CDR3 length	D gene	CDR3 protein	CDR3 DNA
TRBV9	.	TRBJ2-3	15	TRBD2	CASSVGSGGADTQYF	TGTGCCAGCAGCGTAGGTAGCGGGGGGGCAGATACGCAGTATTTT
TRBV9	.	TRBJ1-2	15	.	CASSVDRLANYGYTF	TGTGCCAGCAGCGTAGACAGGCTCGCTAACTATGGCTACACCTTC
TRBV27	.	TRBJ2-3	15	TRBD1	CASSPGTGVTDTQYF	TGTGCCAGCAGTCCCGGGACAGGGGTGACAGATACGCAGTATTTT
TRBV19	.	TRBJ1-3	17	.	CASTLNGGIYSGNTIYF	TGTGCCAGTACTCTCAATGGGGGAATTTACTCTGGAAACACCATATATTTT
TRBV19	few	TRBJ1-1	14	.	CASSPETENTEAFF	TGTGCCAGTAGCCCAGAGACAGAGAACACTGAAGCTTTCTTT
TRBV9	few	TRBJ1-1	11	.	CASSPGTEAFF	TGTGCCAGCAGCCCTGGTACTGAAGCTTTCTTT
TRBV6-6	.	TRBJ1-3	16	TRBD1	CASSYDRGAPGNTIYF	TGTGCCAGCAGTTACGACAGGGGCGCGCCTGGAAACACCATATATTTT
TRBV4-3	.	TRBJ2-3	16	TRBD2	CASSQEGAGLGDTQYF	TGCGCCAGCAGCCAAGAAGGAGCGGGACTTGGGGATACGCAGTATTTT
TRBV2	few	TRBJ1-1	14	TRBD1	CATSGGFMNTEAFF	TGTGCCACCTCAGGGGGATTCATGAACACTGAAGCTTTCTTT
TRBV7-9	.	TRBJ2-3	14	.	CASSFEGVTDTQYF	TGTGCCAGCAGCTTTGAGGGGGTCACAGATACGCAGTATTTT
TRBV2	.	TRBJ2-6	15	.	CVWGLSGSGANVLTF	TGTGTTTGGGGGCTATCGGGCTCTGGGGCCAACGTCCTGACTTTC
TRBV19	.	TRBJ2-7	15	.	CASSTTDTFSYEQYF	TGTGCCAGTAGTACAACGGACACATTCTCCTACGAGCAGTACTTC
TRBV25-1	.	TRBJ2-3	11	.	CASSEGDTQYF	TGTGCCAGCAGTGAAGGTGATACGCAGTATTTT
TRBV18	.	TRBJ2-5	15	.	CASSPQRAAQETQYF	TGTGCCAGCTCACCACAAAGGGCAGCACAAGAGACCCAGTACTTC
TRBV5-1	.	TRBJ2-3	16	TRBD2	CASSLHVAGLTDTQYF	TGCGCCAGCAGCTTGCACGTAGCGGGGCTCACAGATACGCAGTATTTT
TRBV6-5	.	TRBJ1-2	15	TRBD1	CASSQSGQNPLGYTF	TGTGCCAGCAGTCAATCGGGACAGAACCCCCTTGGCTACACCTTC
TRBV19	.	TRBJ2-2	16	TRBD1	CASSFWTGRNTGELFF	TGTGCCAGTAGTTTTTGGACAGGGCGGAACACCGGGGAGCTGTTTTTT
TRBV29-1	hyperexpanded	TRBJ1-1	13	.	CSVVLPDRLPAFF	TGCAGCGTTGTACTACCCGACAGATTGCCAGCTTTCTTT
TRBV19	.	TRBJ2-1	15	TRBD2	CASSFAGGLVGEQFF	TGTGCCAGTAGTTTTGCGGGGGGGCTCGTGGGTGAGCAGTTCTTC
TRBV10-3	.	TRBJ1-1	16	.	CAISEAWGRVNTEAFF	TGTGCCATCAGTGAGGCATGGGGGAGGGTAAACACTGAAGCTTTCTTT
TRBV11-3	.	TRBJ2-3	14	.	CASSLGLRTDTQYF	TGTGCCAGCAGCTTAGGTCTGCGGACAGATACGCAGTATTTT
TRBV19	.	TRBJ2-7	14	TRBD1	CASSLRDRGYEQYF	TGTGCCAGTAGTCTCCGGGACAGGGGCTACGAGCAGTACTTC